Shown below are 10 T cell receptor beta chains from a single sample sequenced in a study of response to subunit inactivated influenza vaccine. TCRdb passed the RT-PCR reads through MiXCR, listing each CDR3 protein once. The sample shows hundreds of thousands of distinct CDR3 sequences, around 10% of them seen only once. These data also formed part of another study, on T cells expressing NK-cell markers. From that second work: Beta-chain TCR cDNA was generated via 5'RACE template switching with UMIs.

The starting material was PBMCs from blood, obtained on the day of vaccination. These receptors were obtained from a man aged 45-65 years who received an inactivated influenza vaccine.

In its sample, this clonotype was seen many times. This chain joins TRBV24-1 and TRBJ2-3; D is possibly TRBD2 (6 bases). Germline V gene lookup returns CDR1 KGHDR and CDR2 SFDVKD. V gave up 7 bases and J gave up 8 bases, with 27 bases separating them. This CDR3 has 17 amino acids. CDR3 protein: CATSPNSGTPADSTQYF. DNA of the CDR3: TGTGCCACCAGCCCCAACTCCGGGACTCCAGCCGACAGTACGCAGTATTTT.

The rearrangement joins TRBV28 to TRBJ2-7; 10 bases are shared with TRBD1. Germline V lookup: CDR1 MDHEN, CDR2 SYDVKM. The length of the CDR3 is 16 residues. With V trimmed by 4 bases and J by 0 bases, 6 bases remained unmatched. DNA of the CDR3: TGTGCCAGCAGTTCACCCCGGACAGGGGGCTCCTACGAGCAGTACTTC. As protein: CASSSPRTGGSYEQYF. The entire variable domain, with the rest obtained from reference TRBV28 and TRBJ2-7, is as follows: DVKVTQSSRYLVKRTGEKVFLECVQDMDHENMFWYRQDPGLGLRLIYFSYDVKMKEKGDIPEGYSVSREKKERFSLILESASTNQTSMYLCASSSPRTGGSYEQYFGPGTRLTVT.

This clonotype came up a few times. V gene TRBV20-1 combines with J gene TRBJ2-1; 8 bases map to TRBD1. The germline gives CDR1 DFQATT, CDR2 SNEGSKA (reference sequence). This CDR3 spans 15 amino acids. Losses at the gene ends were 4 bases for V and 12 bases for J; bases not matched to a gene: 17. In nucleotides, the CDR3 is TGCAGTGCTAACACAGGGGGTTCCGCATCTCAAAGGCAGTTCTTC. Its protein product is CSANTGGSASQRQFF.

This clonotype was seen only a few times. The V and J genes are TRBV7-2 and TRBJ2-2; D may correspond to TRBD1 or TRBD2 (6 bases each). The CDR3 has 16 amino acids. Per the germline V gene, CDR1 is SGHTA and CDR2 is FQGNSA. V shed 4 bases and J shed 2 bases, with 14 bases lying between them. The CDR3 DNA follows: TGTGCCAGCAGCTCGGAGGGGACAATTAACACCGGGGAGCTGTTTTTT. It yields the protein CASSSEGTINTGELFF.

This chain links TRBV29-1 with TRBJ2-2; D perhaps matches TRBD1 (6 bases). CDR3 length: 16 residues. The V and J ends lost 2 bases and 1 base respectively, with 14 bases between them. CDR1 and CDR2 (germline): SQVTM, ANQGSEA. The DNA of the CDR3 is TGCAGCGTTGAATATCGGGGACAAGGGAACACCGGGGAGCTGTTTTTT. Its protein is CSVEYRGQGNTGELFF.

This clonotype was observed a handful of times. The chain recombines TRBV12-3 or TRBV12-4 with TRBJ1-5; D is ambiguous. The CDR3 is 14 residues long. Trimming shortened V by 7 bases and J by 7 bases, and 17 bases separated the two germline ends. The CDR3: CASTTAAEGQPQHF. The CDR3 DNA sequence: TGTGCCAGCACCACAGCGGCTGAGGGCCAGCCCCAGCATTTT.

This clonotype was counted only a few times. The CDR3: CASSLGDTTYNEQFF. The CDR3 nucleotides read TGTGCCAGCAGTTTGGGGGACACGACCTACAATGAGCAGTTCTTC. V usage is TRBV12-3 or TRBV12-4 and J usage is TRBJ2-1; D might be TRBD1 (6 bases). Trimming took off 3 bases at V and 2 bases at J, with 11 bases between the two ends. The CDR3 loop spans 15 amino acids.

This clonotype has a handful of counts. The chain carries TRBV4-3 and TRBJ2-7; D is unclear. V gave up 0 bases and J gave up 0 bases, with 9 bases separating them. CDR3 length: 15 residues. Germline CDR1 is LGHNA and CDR2 is YSLEER. The CDR3 spells CASSQDRQLSYEQYF. CDR3 coding DNA: TGCGCCAGCAGCCAAGATCGGCAGCTCTCCTACGAGCAGTACTTC.

This clonotype was detected ten times or more. Written as DNA, the CDR3 is TGTGCCAGCAGCTTGGGACTATGGGGCGGGGAGCTGTTTTTT. Protein: CASSLGLWGGELFF. The genes are TRBV5-5 and TRBJ2-2, with D maybe TRBD2 (5 bases). The CDR3 extends over 14 amino acids. CDR1 is SGHKS and CDR2 is YYEKEE in the germline V gene (reference sequence). The V end was cut by 0 bases, the J end by 7 bases, with 10 bases between.

The chain uses TRBV3-1 and TRBJ2-4; tentative D call: TRBD2 (5 bases). V was clipped by 1 base and J by 3 bases, with 10 bases between them. Germline V lookup: CDR1 LGHDT, CDR2 YNNKEL (reference sequence). The CDR3 totals 15 residues. The CDR3 region is CASSQGGKGKNIQYF. The CDR3 DNA follows: TGTGCCAGCAGCCAAGGAGGGAAGGGCAAAAACATTCAGTACTTC.